Included here is one T cell receptor (beta chain) sequence, with context. Its antigen specificity is not known. At one end, the junction sequence differs from germline, possibly due to a read error. Libraries came from the immunoSEQ multiplex PCR assay. T-cell receptor beta chain repertoire sequencing was performed alongside a 770-gene immune expression panel. The table was pulled from immuneACCESS by TCRdb, which kept in-frame rearrangements only. Such tables lose some clones; where checked, under half of the loss comes from unresolved V genes, and the rest has no known cause. In this sample the table shows about 4,100 clones, 70% to 90% of which occur a single time. Around 4.2% of the sample is held by the ten biggest clonotypes. This sample is drawn from a study of brain metastases from non-small cell lung cancer (dated by TCRdb to the late 2010s). For context, the study as a whole: The study profiled the immune microenvironment of paired resected primary tumors and brain metastases taken from patients with non-small-cell lung cancer. Results and caveats for the whole study, not just this receptor: Paired brain metastases and primary tumors largely shared TCR repertoires, although T-cell densities in the metastases were sparse. T-cell clones were apparently expanded in around 60% of brain metastases relative to the matched primary tumors. Lower T-cell infiltration was exhibited by brain metastases compared with primary tumors (P < 0.001).

CDR1 MDHEN and CDR2 SYDVKM are derived from the germline V gene. Inclusive of the bounding cysteine and phenylalanine, the CDR3 is 15 residues long. Only CDR3 DNA is held: 45 bases, read in frame from base 1. The cohort comprised approximately 39 patients with surgically resected non-small-cell lung cancer who had both primary tumor and brain metastasis specimens. The tumor specimens consisted of archival formalin-fixed, paraffin-embedded tissues. The sample taken for sequencing was primary lung tumor tissue. The cell subset or site label on this specimen signifies: primary lung tumor paired with brain metastasis. The source of this sequence is a donor aged 40 or over with non-small cell lung cancer. The chain links TRBV28 with TRBJ2-1; the D match is possibly TRBD1 or TRBD2, with 5 bases aligned in each. The CDR3 sequence is CASSLNTRGSNEQFF. The sequenced DNA is TGTGCCAGCAGTTTAAATACGAGGGGTAGCAATGAACAGTTCTTC. The entire variable domain, with the stretches around the CDR3 drawn from the reference TRBV28 and TRBJ2-1 proteins, is DVKVTQSSRYLVKRTGEKVFLECVQDMDHENMFWYRQDPGLGLRLIYFSYDVKMKEKGDIPEGYSVSREKKERFSLILESASTNQTSMYLCASSLNTRGSNEQFFGPGTRLTVL.